The 32 T cell receptor beta chains listed next were all sequenced from one sample in a study of cytomegalovirus exposure and HLA in healthy donors. The PCR contained 60 Vbeta and 13 Jbeta primers. Using immunoSEQ multiplex PCR, the repertoire was profiled, and TCRdb retains in-frame clones only, with some absent. This table has roughly 97,000 clones, about a tenth appearing once. The sequenced sample was PBMCs. These receptors were taken from a middle-aged man in good health and CMV-seropositive.

This clone was detected only a few times. The sample carries other DNA sequences with the same CDR3. This chain uses TRBV7-3 with TRBJ2-6, with a tentative D call TRBD1 (6 bases). The CDR3 loop spans 15 amino acids. Trimming removed 3 bases at V and 2 bases at J, with 8 bases between. Germline V gives CDR1 SGHTA, CDR2 FQGTGA. The DNA of the CDR3 is TGTGCCAGCAGCTTCACAGGGCCTGGGGCCAACGTCCTGACTTTC. Protein: CASSFTGPGANVLTF.

The rearrangement uses TRBV6-1 and TRBJ1-5, with TRBD1 matching 7 bases. Germline loops: CDR1 MNHNS, CDR2 SASEGT. The V segment lost 5 bases and the J segment 0 bases; nucleotides outside the gene matches: 4. The CDR3 is 15 amino acids. The CDR3 DNA follows: TGTGCCAGCAGTTCGGACAGGCTTAGCAATCAGCCCCAGCATTTT. Translating gives CASSSDRLSNQPQHF.

This clone was detected only a few times. The gene calls are TRBV7-2 and TRBJ2-7; D is perhaps TRBD2 (5 bases). The CDR3 is 16 amino acids. Germline loops: CDR1 SGHTA, CDR2 FQGNSA. V was trimmed by 2 bases and J by 0 bases, leaving 14 bases between them. The CDR3 protein is CASSLLSLAASYEQYF. CDR3 DNA: TGTGCCAGCAGCTTATTGTCCCTAGCTGCCTCCTACGAGCAGTACTTC.

The V and J genes are TRBV28 and TRBJ2-5; TRBD1 aligns across 9 bases. The V gene end was trimmed by 1 base and the J gene end by 0 bases; junction bases not matched to a gene: 12. The length of the CDR3 is 19 residues. From germline, CDR1 is MDHEN and CDR2 SYDVKM. CDR3 sequence: CASSLSSGQGLLYQETQYF. Here the CDR3 DNA reads TGTGCCAGCAGTTTATCGTCGGGACAGGGACTCCTGTACCAAGAGACCCAGTACTTC. The variable domain in full, completed from reference TRBV28 and TRBJ2-5, reads DVKVTQSSRYLVKRTGEKVFLECVQDMDHENMFWYRQDPGLGLRLIYFSYDVKMKEKGDIPEGYSVSREKKERFSLILESASTNQTSMYLCASSLSSGQGLLYQETQYFGPGTRLLVL.

The rearrangement joins TRBV11-3 to TRBJ2-7; the D gene is possibly TRBD2 (7 bases). CDR3 size: 14 residues. Trimming pared 8 bases from V and 0 bases from J, leaving 14 bases between. Germline V gives CDR1 SGHNT, CDR2 YENEEA. The DNA for the CDR3 is TGTGCCAGCTCGCGGGGGCAGAGCTCCTACGAGCAGTACTTC. Translated, it gives CASSRGQSSYEQYF.

The rearrangement uses TRBV5-6 and TRBJ2-3; possible D gene TRBD2, 6 bases. This CDR3 is built from 13 residues. Germline V gene sequence: CDR1 SGHDT, CDR2 YYEEEE. Trimming removed 4 bases at V and 4 bases at J, with 10 bases between. The CDR3 spells CASSGPGADTQYF. The CDR3 DNA follows: TGTGCCAGCAGCGGCCCGGGGGCAGATACGCAGTATTTT.

This clone appeared a few times. The chain is built from TRBV2 and TRBJ1-5, with D unresolved. Germline V CDR1 and CDR2: SNHLY, FYNNEI. Trimming stripped 3 bases from V and 5 bases from J, with 8 bases between. This CDR3 region has 13 residues. CDR3 DNA: TGTGCCAGCAGTGACTACCGGGATCAGCCCCAGCATTTT. It translates to CASSDYRDQPQHF.

J is TRBJ2-5 and V is TRBV6-5; 9 positions match TRBD1. Looked up from germline, CDR1 is MNHEY and CDR2 is SVGAGI. V shed 2 bases, J shed 7 bases, and the junction held 5 bases outside the gene matches. The CDR3 runs 14 residues. The CDR3 nucleotides read TGTGCCAGCAGTTACGGGACAGGGCTTGGGACCCAGTACTTC. It encodes CASSYGTGLGTQYF.

The CDR3 bases are TGTGCCAACCGAAAATGTAGCGGGAGCGGAGAGACCCAGTACTTC. Protein product: CANRKCSGSGETQYF. The chain carries TRBV9 and TRBJ2-5; 9 nucleotides align to TRBD2. V lost 9 bases and J lost 4; bases outside the gene matches: 13. From germline, CDR1 is SGDLS and CDR2 YYNGEE. CDR3 length equals 15 residues.

The chain joins TRBV25-1 to TRBJ2-2, with D perhaps TRBD1 (5 bases). The CDR3 is 16 residues long. In germline, CDR1 is MGHDK, CDR2 SYGVNS. The V gene lost 5 bases and the J gene lost 5 bases, with 18 bases spanning the gap. CDR3: CASSPSPGKDTGELFF. The CDR3 DNA reads TGTGCCAGCAGTCCAAGCCCAGGGAAGGATACCGGGGAGCTGTTTTTT.

The chain joins TRBV6-6 to TRBJ1-4, with 7 bases lining up with TRBD1. Per germline, CDR1 MNHNY and CDR2 SVGAGI (reference sequence). The CDR3 consists of 15 residues. Losses at the gene ends were 2 bases for V and 6 bases for J; bases not matched to a gene: 6. The CDR3 reads CASSYRPTGDEKLFF. CDR3 coding DNA: TGTGCCAGCAGTTACAGACCAACAGGGGATGAAAAACTGTTTTTT.

The chain joins TRBV6-1 to TRBJ1-2; possible D gene TRBD1, 5 bases. The V gene lost 5 bases and the J gene lost 5 bases, with 15 bases spanning the gap. The CDR3 runs 14 residues. Germline V CDR1 and CDR2: MNHNS, SASEGT. The chain's CDR3 is CASSRQNGPYGYTF. The CDR3 DNA reads TGTGCCAGCAGTAGACAGAACGGTCCTTATGGCTACACCTTC.

This clone was counted only a few times. The rearrangement uses TRBV5-1 and TRBJ2-1; D is uncertain. This CDR3 region has 14 residues. The V end was cut by 0 bases, the J end by 12 bases, with 16 bases between. From germline, CDR1 is SGHRS and CDR2 YFSETQ. Here the CDR3 DNA reads TGCGCCAGCAGCTTGGCCTCCGAGAAGAGCATGCAGTTCTTC. It specifies CASSLASEKSMQFF.

This chain links TRBV9 with TRBJ2-1; D possibly corresponds to TRBD2 (6 bases). Germline values: CDR1 SGDLS, CDR2 YYNGEE. V dropped 0 bases and J dropped 4 bases, with 20 bases sitting between them. The CDR3 is made up of 18 amino acids. The DNA of the CDR3 is TGTGCCAGCAGCGTAGGGAGGGGCGGGACGGCCGCGTACAATGAGCAGTTCTTC. This translates into CASSVGRGGTAAYNEQFF. The entire variable domain, with the rest obtained from reference TRBV9 and TRBJ2-1, is as follows: DSGVTQTPKHLITATGQRVTLRCSPRSGDLSVYWYQQSLDQGLQFLIQYYNGEERAKGNILERFSAQQFPDLHSELNLSSLELGDSALYFCASSVGRGGTAAYNEQFFGPGTRLTVL.

This clone was observed a handful of times. The V gene is TRBV7-3, the J gene TRBJ2-2; perhaps TRBD2 as D (6 bases). The CDR3 covers 14 residues. Trimming cost V 5 bases and J 6 bases, with 13 bases left between them. CDR1 SGHTA and CDR2 FQGTGA come from the germline V gene. The CDR3 region has the DNA TGTGCCAGCAGCAAGGGACTTGCGGCCGGGGAGCTGTTTTTT. Translated: CASSKGLAAGELFF.

This clone was observed a handful of times. The chain carries TRBV7-2 and TRBJ2-7, with D possibly TRBD2 on 5 matching bases. Germline V CDR1 and CDR2: SGHTA, FQGNSA. The CDR3 extends over 14 amino acids. The V and J ends lost 3 bases and 3 bases respectively, with 12 bases between them. CDR3: CASSFLPEGYEQYF. The CDR3 coding sequence is TGTGCCAGCAGCTTCCTCCCCGAGGGCTACGAGCAGTACTTC.

In its sample, this clone was seen once. The chain recombines TRBV4-2 with TRBJ2-2; D is possibly TRBD2 (6 bases). Germline values: CDR1 LGHNA, CDR2 YNFKEQ. The CDR3 extends over 15 amino acids. V was pared by 0 bases and J by 7 bases, with 12 bases between. The CDR3 is CASSQDRLVSGELFF. CDR3 coding DNA: TGTGCCAGCAGCCAAGACAGACTAGTCAGCGGGGAGCTGTTTTTT.

This clone came up a few times. This chain links TRBV2 with TRBJ1-5; a possible D gene is TRBD1 (6 bases). CDR3 length: 20 residues. Germline values: CDR1 SNHLY, CDR2 FYNNEI. Trimming removed 4 bases at V and 0 bases at J, with 25 bases between. CDR3 DNA: TGTGCCAGCAGTGTCCTGTTACCGGACAGCGGAGGCCATAGCAATCAGCCCCAGCATTTT. Its translation: CASSVLLPDSGGHSNQPQHF.

This chain links TRBV7-2 with TRBJ2-1; 8 positions match TRBD2. This CDR3 is 15 amino acids long. J gave up 0 bases and V 3 bases, and 1 base lay outside the gene matches. Per the germline V gene, CDR1 is SGHTA and CDR2 is FQGNSA. CDR3 nucleotides: TGTGCCAGCAGCTTTAGCGGGACCTCCTACAATGAGCAGTTCTTC. This encodes CASSFSGTSYNEQFF.

The V and J genes are TRBV5-4 and TRBJ2-5; TRBD1 aligns across 7 bases. The CDR3 has 14 amino acids. Germline loops: CDR1 SGHNT, CDR2 YYREEE (reference sequence). The V segment lost 4 bases and the J segment 1 base; nucleotides outside the gene matches: 4. As DNA, the CDR3 is TGTGCCAGCAGCCCTGGGACAGCCCAAGAGACCCAGTACTTC. This codes for CASSPGTAQETQYF.

V is TRBV7-2 and J is TRBJ2-7; 12 bases agree with TRBD2. Losses at the gene ends were 1 base for V and 2 bases for J; bases not matched to a gene: 3. Germline V gives CDR1 SGHTA, CDR2 FQGNSA. The CDR3 has 16 amino acids. In DNA, the CDR3 is TGTGCCAGCAGCTTAGGACTAGCGGGAGCCACCTACGAGCAGTACTTC. Encoded protein: CASSLGLAGATYEQYF.

This sequence joins TRBV9 and TRBJ2-3; a possible D gene is TRBD1 (5 bases). Trimming left V 0 bases short and J 4 bases short, with 12 bases between. This CDR3 is 15 amino acids long. Germline V gene lookup returns CDR1 SGDLS and CDR2 YYNGEE. CDR3 residues: CASSVGSGLADTQYF. The CDR3 DNA follows: TGTGCCAGCAGCGTAGGGTCAGGGCTCGCAGATACGCAGTATTTT.

This chain connects TRBV11-2 to TRBJ2-1, with 9 bases aligning to TRBD1. This CDR3 has 15 residues. Germline lookup yields CDR1 SGHAT and CDR2 FQNNGV. After removal of 5 bases from V and 9 bases from J, the junction contained 11 bases not matched to a gene. This CDR3 reads CASSENRGRKIEQFF. The CDR3 nucleotides are TGTGCCAGCAGCGAAAACAGGGGGCGCAAAATTGAGCAGTTCTTC.

The J gene is TRBJ2-6, the V gene TRBV7-2; D is perhaps TRBD1 (6 bases). This CDR3 spans 18 amino acids. Germline CDR1 reads SGHTA; CDR2 reads FQGNSA. Trimming shortened V by 5 bases and J by 0 bases, and 17 bases separated the two germline ends. In DNA, the CDR3 is TGTGCCAGCAGCCCCCCGGGCAGGGGCCGCTCTGGGGCCAACGTCCTGACTTTC. It encodes CASSPPGRGRSGANVLTF.

The chain joins TRBV27 to TRBJ2-7, with TRBD2 as a possible D gene (5 bases). CDR1 is MNHEY, CDR2 SMNVEV, per germline (reference sequence). The CDR3 is 14 residues long. V lost 3 bases, J lost 6 bases, and 15 bases lay in between. CDR3 sequence reads: CASSFTASSGEQYF. For the CDR3, the DNA is TGTGCCAGCAGTTTTACGGCCTCAAGCGGCGAGCAGTACTTC.

This clone was detected only a few times. The chain employs TRBV7-2 and TRBJ2-3, with 8 bases that match TRBD2. The germline gives CDR1 SGHTA, CDR2 FQGNSA. Germline trimming cut 2 bases from V and 3 bases from J; bases unmatched to any gene: 4. The CDR3 runs to 15 residues. The CDR3 region is CASSLRKRETDTQYF. CDR3 sequence (DNA): TGTGCCAGCAGCTTACGGAAGCGGGAGACAGATACGCAGTATTTT.

The V call is TRBV4-3, the J call TRBJ2-3, with 10 positions matching TRBD2. Unmatched junction bases numbered 8, after V lost 1 base and J lost 4 bases. This CDR3 is 17 amino acids long. The V gene's germline CDR1 is LGHNA and CDR2 YSLEER. The CDR3: CASSQARAGGAADTQYF. CDR3 bases: TGCGCCAGCAGCCAAGCAAGAGCGGGAGGGGCCGCAGATACGCAGTATTTT.

This chain uses TRBV11-3 with TRBJ2-7; 11 nucleotides align to TRBD2. The ends lost 5 bases at V and 5 bases at J; junction bases unmatched: 8. The germline gives CDR1 SGHNT, CDR2 YENEEA. CDR3 length equals 15 residues. The CDR3, as DNA: TGTGCCAGCAGCGGCCTAGCGGGAGGAAGGAACGAGCAGTACTTC. Translated: CASSGLAGGRNEQYF.

The chain recombines TRBV5-6 with TRBJ1-1, with 8 bases that match TRBD1. Germline CDR1 is SGHDT and CDR2 is YYEEEE. The trim removed 4 bases at V and 4 bases at J, leaving 6 bases unmatched. This CDR3 has 14 amino acids. CDR3 protein: CASSRPTGGTEAFF. The CDR3 DNA reads as TGTGCCAGCAGCCGGCCCACAGGGGGCACTGAAGCTTTCTTT. Variable domain in full (rest from reference TRBV5-6 and TRBJ1-1): DAGVTQSPTHLIKTRGQQVTLRCSPKSGHDTVSWYQQALGQGPQFIFQYYEEEERQRGNFPDRFSGHQFPNYSSELNVNALLLGDSALYLCASSRPTGGTEAFFGQGTRLTVV.

This clone was observed a handful of times. The rearrangement uses TRBV7-9 and TRBJ2-5; the D gene is possibly TRBD1 (5 bases). Trimming pared 4 bases from V and 2 bases from J, leaving 14 bases between. The CDR3 is made up of 15 amino acids. CDR1 and CDR2 from the germline V gene are SEHNR and FQNEAQ (reference sequence). CDR3 in DNA: TGTGCCAGCAGCTCCTCTACAGGACGTCAAGAGACCCAGTACTTC. The encoded protein is CASSSSTGRQETQYF.

This clone has only a few counts. The chain recombines TRBV7-8 with TRBJ2-7; D is unresolved. The CDR3 extends over 15 amino acids. Germline lookup yields CDR1 SGHVS and CDR2 FQNEAQ. V lost 1 base, J lost 1 base, and 11 bases lay in between. This chain's CDR3 is CASSLVQAMSYEQYF. The CDR3 DNA follows: TGTGCCAGCAGCTTAGTGCAGGCTATGTCCTACGAGCAGTACTTC.

The chain carries TRBV7-2 and TRBJ1-4, with TRBD1 matching 8 bases. J gave up 2 bases and V 3 bases, and 5 bases lay outside the gene matches. The CDR3 has 16 amino acids. From germline, CDR1 is SGHTA and CDR2 FQGNSA. The CDR3 loop is CASSFGTGFTNEKLFF. CDR3 DNA: TGTGCCAGCAGCTTTGGGACAGGTTTTACTAATGAAAAACTGTTTTTT. Combining the CDR3 with reference TRBV7-2 and TRBJ1-4 gives the whole variable domain GAGVSQSPSNKVTEKGKDVELRCDPISGHTALYWYRQSLGQGLEFLIYFQGNSAPDKSGLPSDRFSAERTGGSVSTLTIQRTQQEDSAVYLCASSFGTGFTNEKLFFGSGTQLSVL.